A single sample is the source of the 24 T cell receptor beta chains below, sequenced in a study of post-analysis software for immune sequencing data. Points from the study as a whole: Controls showed lower frequencies than patients for roughly five TRBV segments, and TRBV5-6, TRBV5-1 and TRBV20-1 were among these.

Unique-molecular-identifier-tagged TCR beta cDNA libraries were used. TCRdb processed the PCR reads anew with MiXCR; each CDR3 protein has one entry. This table has approximately 160,000 distinct CDR3 sequences, around 30% appearing once. Which antigens these TCRs recognize remains unknown. The sample taken for sequencing was blood. The receptors were sampled from a girl aged 10 to 17 with multiple sclerosis.

This clonotype was detected a few times. CDR3 amino acids: CASSLALGATDTQYF. The DNA for the CDR3 is TGTGCCAGCAGCTTAGCGTTGGGGGCCACAGATACGCAGTATTTT. The rearrangement uses TRBV7-8 and TRBJ2-3, with a weak D call TRBD1 (6 bases). V shed 0 bases and J shed 2 bases, with 9 bases lying between them. The CDR3 runs 15 residues. Germline assignment: CDR1 SGHVS and CDR2 FQNEAQ.

Notes on this clonotype: A junction end diverges from the germline sequence, so it may reflect a read error. CDR3 coding DNA: TGTGCCGGCAGCCCAAACAATGAGCAGTTCTTC. It translates to CAGSPNNEQFF. This chain uses TRBV5-5 with TRBJ2-1; D is ambiguous. The CDR3 is 11 amino acids. The germline gives CDR1 SGHKS, CDR2 YYEKEE (reference sequence).

This clonotype was seen a handful of times. A much larger clone is a single base away; this may be a read error. CDR3 loop: CASSSSNEQYF. The DNA for the CDR3 is TGTGCCAGCAGCAGTAGCAATGAGCAGTACTTC. The J gene is TRBJ2-5, the V gene TRBV7-9, with no clear D. There are 11 residues in the CDR3. V was clipped by 5 bases and J by 11 bases, with 12 bases between them. Germline V gene lookup returns CDR1 SEHNR and CDR2 FQNEAQ (reference sequence).

V gene TRBV5-1 combines with J gene TRBJ1-1; D is undetermined. From germline, CDR1 is SGHRS and CDR2 YFSETQ. Trimming took off 0 bases at V and 3 bases at J, with 6 bases between the two ends. This CDR3 spans 13 amino acids. The CDR3 sequence: CASSLAPYTEAFF. As DNA, the CDR3 is TGCGCCAGCAGCTTGGCCCCGTACACTGAAGCTTTCTTT. Complete variable domain (other parts from reference TRBV5-1 and TRBJ1-1): KAGVTQTPRYLIKTRGQQVTLSCSPISGHRSVSWYQQTPGQGLQFLFEYFSETQRNKGNFPGRFSGRQFSNSRSEMNVSTLELGDSALYLCASSLAPYTEAFFGQGTRLTVV.

The rearrangement joins TRBV2 to TRBJ2-1; 10 nucleotides agree with TRBD2. This CDR3 is built from 15 residues. Looked up from germline, CDR1 is SNHLY and CDR2 is FYNNEI. The trim removed 4 bases at V and 8 bases at J, leaving 8 bases unmatched. The CDR3 region has the DNA TGTGCCAGCAGTGGATTGGCTAGCGGGAGAGATGAGCAGTTCTTC. Its protein product is CASSGLASGRDEQFF.

The chain recombines TRBV11-2 with TRBJ2-1; D call uncertain. The germline CDR1 and CDR2 sequences are SGHAT and FQNNGV. Trimming removed 5 bases from V and 10 bases from J, with 15 bases in between. The CDR3 totals 13 residues. The CDR3 protein is CASSNRDPPEQFF. The CDR3 DNA sequence: TGTGCCAGCAGCAACAGAGACCCCCCCGAGCAGTTCTTC.

CDR3: CASGYLAENTDTQYF. In nucleotides, the CDR3 is TGTGCCAGCGGGTATCTAGCGGAGAACACAGATACGCAGTATTTT. The chain links TRBV6-5 to TRBJ2-3; TRBD2 aligns across 7 bases. The V gene's germline CDR1 is MNHEY and CDR2 SVGAGI. The CDR3 extends over 15 amino acids. V trimming: 8 bases; J trimming: 2 bases; junction bases outside the gene matches: 10.

Many counts were recorded for this clonotype. The chain has TRBV20-1 and TRBJ2-1; TRBD2 matches at 14 bases. The trim removed 4 bases at V and 10 bases at J, leaving 21 bases unmatched. The V gene's germline CDR1 is DFQATT and CDR2 SNEGSKA (reference sequence). The CDR3 contains 19 residues. CDR3 residues: CSATYWTSGRLLRPVEQFF. The CDR3 DNA reads as TGCAGTGCTACGTATTGGACTAGCGGGAGGTTACTCCGACCGGTGGAGCAGTTCTTC.

This clonotype has only a few counts. At one of its ends the junction is not consistent with the germline gene, which may arise from a read error. The chain has TRBV7-2 and TRBJ1-2, with D maybe TRBD1 (5 bases). Germline CDR1 reads SGHTA; CDR2 reads FQGNSA. This CDR3 is 15 amino acids long. The CDR3 loop is CANSLDIGGTGGYTF. CDR3 coding DNA: TGTGCCAACAGCTTAGACATCGGGGGAACGGGGGGCTACACCTTC.

The V and J genes are TRBV12-3 or TRBV12-4 and TRBJ1-1; the D is unclear. This CDR3 has 12 residues. Trimming removed 3 bases from V and 10 bases from J, with 12 bases in between. The chain's CDR3 is CASSLRPIGAFF. The CDR3, as DNA: TGTGCCAGCAGTTTGCGGCCAATTGGAGCTTTCTTT.

This clonotype was seen repeatedly, ten times or more. The rearrangement joins TRBV20-1 to TRBJ2-7; TRBD1 matches at 7 bases. Looked up from germline, CDR1 is DFQATT and CDR2 is SNEGSKA (reference sequence). The J segment lost 4 bases and the V segment lost 4 bases, leaving 7 bases of the junction unmatched. This CDR3 has 13 residues. CDR3 amino acids: CSATDRERYEQYF. In nucleotides, the CDR3 is TGCAGTGCTACCGACAGGGAAAGGTACGAGCAGTACTTC.

This clonotype was seen a handful of times. CDR3 DNA: TGTGCCAGCAGCCCTCGGACTCACCAAGAGACCCAGTACTTC. As protein: CASSPRTHQETQYF. V is TRBV3-1 and J is TRBJ2-5, with TRBD2 as a possible D gene (5 bases). This CDR3 has 14 residues. Germline CDR1 LGHDT, CDR2 YNNKEL (reference sequence). V was cut by 4 bases and J by 0 bases, with 9 bases left in between.

This clonotype showed up many times. J is TRBJ2-5 and V is TRBV2, with no clear D. The CDR3 length is 13 residues. The V end was cut by 2 bases, the J end by 0 bases, with 4 bases between. CDR1 is SNHLY and CDR2 is FYNNEI in the germline V gene. The CDR3 DNA sequence: TGTGCCAGCAGTGAACAGAACCAAGAGACCCAGTACTTC. Protein sequence: CASSEQNQETQYF.

The V and J genes are TRBV5-1 and TRBJ2-1; 12 nucleotides match TRBD2. The CDR3 covers 17 residues. Trimming removed 3 bases from V and 4 bases from J; junction bases left unmatched: 8. Germline CDR1 and CDR2: SGHRS and YFSETQ. Here the CDR3 DNA reads TGCGCCAGCAGCTCCACTAGCGGGAGGTTGACGTACAATGAGCAGTTCTTC. It is translated as CASSSTSGRLTYNEQFF.

The table lists this clonotype with many counts. The V call is TRBV9, the J call TRBJ2-1, with unresolved D. The CDR3 spans 11 residues. Germline values: CDR1 SGDLS, CDR2 YYNGEE. The V end was cut by 3 bases, the J end by 5 bases, with 3 bases between. The CDR3 sequence is CASSGNNEQFF. The CDR3 nucleotides are TGTGCCAGCAGCGGCAACAATGAGCAGTTCTTC.

Comment on this clonotype: A read error may explain this, as a much larger clone is one base away. The rearrangement links TRBV27 to TRBJ2-3, with 9 bases lining up with TRBD2. The CDR3 consists of 14 residues. Germline assignment: CDR1 MNHEY and CDR2 SMNVEV (reference sequence). The DNA of the CDR3 is TGTGCCAGCGGAGTAGCGGGAGTTCCAGATACGCTGTATTTT. Its protein is CASGVAGVPDTLYF.

In its sample, this clonotype was seen a few times. This chain links TRBV6-5 with TRBJ1-2; weak D call: TRBD1 (5 bases). The CDR3 loop spans 18 amino acids. Trimming pared 2 bases from V and 7 bases from J, leaving 26 bases between. The V gene's germline CDR1 is MNHEY and CDR2 SVGAGI. CDR3: CASSYPTEVYGIYVGYTF. As DNA, the CDR3 is TGTGCCAGCAGTTACCCGACAGAGGTTTATGGGATATACGTTGGCTACACCTTC.

The chain has TRBV6-5 and TRBJ1-6, with D maybe TRBD1 (5 bases). This CDR3 is 16 amino acids long. The germline CDR1 and CDR2 sequences are MNHEY and SVGAGI. Trimming stripped 2 bases from V and 8 bases from J, with 16 bases between. CDR3 DNA: TGTGCCAGCAGTTACGGGGCCGGTTTCAGGGATTCACCCCTCCACTTT. Its protein is CASSYGAGFRDSPLHF.

Points on this clonotype: One junction end does not reproduce the germline sequence, and a read error may be involved. This sequence joins TRBV12-3 or TRBV12-4 and TRBJ1-5; D call uncertain. The CDR3 loop spans 13 amino acids. This CDR3 reads CAGSQDREWPQHF. DNA for the CDR3: TGTGCCGGCAGCCAGGACCGGGAGTGGCCCCAGCATTTT.

The table lists this clonotype with many counts. The chain's CDR3 is CASSPQGQGEQFF. The CDR3 bases are TGTGCCAGCAGTCCACAGGGTCAGGGTGAGCAGTTCTTC. The rearrangement uses TRBV12-3 or TRBV12-4 and TRBJ2-1; maybe TRBD1 (6 bases). The V end lost 5 bases, the J end lost 9 bases, and 14 bases lay between the germline ends. The CDR3 loop spans 13 amino acids.

DNA for the CDR3: TGCGCCAGCAGCTTGGGTTATGGCGGCTCCTACAATGAGCAGTACTTC. Amino acids: CASSLGYGGSYNEQYF. V gene TRBV5-1 combines with J gene TRBJ2-5; the D is unclear. Germline V gene lookup returns CDR1 SGHRS and CDR2 YFSETQ. The CDR3 extends over 16 amino acids. V gave up 0 bases and J gave up 11 bases, with 23 bases separating them.

A note on this clonotype: A much larger clone lies a single base off, so this may be a read error. The chain combines TRBV11-2 with TRBJ2-1; 10 bases are shared with TRBD1. CDR3 length equals 13 residues. Per the germline V gene, CDR1 is SGHAT and CDR2 is FQNNGV. CDR3 loop: CTSSLDGDRGQFF. CDR3 DNA: TGTACCAGCAGCTTAGATGGGGACAGGGGGCAGTTCTTC.

The chain is built from TRBV19 and TRBJ1-1, with a possible D match to TRBD1 (5 bases). Germline values: CDR1 LNHDA, CDR2 SQIVND (reference sequence). There are 15 residues in the CDR3. The V end was cut by 3 bases, the J end by 5 bases, with 16 bases between. The CDR3 loop is CASSMGWGGLTEAFF. The CDR3 nucleotides are TGTGCCAGTAGTATGGGGTGGGGCGGTTTGACTGAAGCTTTCTTT.

Comments on this clonotype: This could be a read error, since a much larger clone is one nucleotide away. V and J are TRBV29-1 and TRBJ2-1; 15 nucleotides agree with TRBD2. Germline values: CDR1 SQVTM, CDR2 ANQGSEA. The ends lost 6 bases at V and 7 bases at J; junction bases unmatched: 13. The CDR3 has 17 residues. The CDR3 loop is CSVGGLAGGPSANEQFF. CDR3 bases: TGCAGCGTGGGCGGACTAGCGGGAGGGCCGAGTGCAAATGAGCAGTTCTTC.